Each of the 16 T cell receptor beta chains below was sequenced from the same sample in a study of T cells after yellow fever vaccination. TCRdb reanalysed the 5' RACE reads using MiXCR and keeps one entry per CDR3 protein. The sample records 300,000 to 400,000 distinct CDR3 sequences, about 6% being singletons. Sequencing used PBMCs, obtained 5 days after the yellow fever booster vaccination. These receptor sequences come from a man aged 30 to 45 who received the YFV17D yellow fever vaccine.

The chain is built from TRBV20-1 and TRBJ2-1; D is ambiguous. Germline V lookup: CDR1 DFQATT, CDR2 SNEGSKA (reference sequence). V dropped 3 bases and J dropped 5 bases, with 11 bases sitting between them. CDR3 size: 13 residues. CDR3: CSARSLLNNEQFF. CDR3 coding DNA: TGCAGTGCTAGGTCCCTACTAAACAATGAGCAGTTCTTC.

Points on this clonotype: This may stem from a read error, because a much larger clone lies one nucleotide away. The rearrangement uses TRBV20-1 and TRBJ2-2; D is tentatively TRBD1 or TRBD2 (6 bases each). CDR1 and CDR2 (germline): DFQATT, SNEGSKA (reference sequence). The CDR3 has 13 residues. The CDR3 coding sequence is TGCAGTGCTAAGGACAGAAACACCGGGGGGCTGTTTTTT. It encodes CSAKDRNTGGLFF.

This clonotype was counted a few times. CDR3 DNA sequence: TGTGCCAGCAGCTTAGTCGTCCTAGCGGGTGGCCACGAGCAGTACTTC. It translates to CASSLVVLAGGHEQYF. This chain connects TRBV7-2 to TRBJ2-7; the match to TRBD2 covers 8 bases. CDR3 length: 16 amino acids. Germline CDR1 SGHTA, CDR2 FQGNSA. With 1 base clipped from V and 5 bases from J, the junction kept 10 bases outside the gene matches.

V gene TRBV19 combines with J gene TRBJ2-1; 7 bases map to TRBD1. Germline V lookup: CDR1 LNHDA, CDR2 SQIVND (reference sequence). The CDR3 loop spans 15 amino acids. Losses at the gene ends were 2 bases for V and 8 bases for J; bases not matched to a gene: 9. CDR3 protein: CASSISGGSVYEQFF. The CDR3 nucleotides read TGTGCCAGTAGTATATCAGGGGGTAGCGTTTATGAGCAGTTCTTC.

The chain employs TRBV5-4 and TRBJ2-1; TRBD1 is a possible D gene (7 bases). The germline CDR1 and CDR2 sequences are SGHNT and YYREEE (reference sequence). There are 19 residues in the CDR3. Trimming pared 2 bases from V and 4 bases from J, leaving 25 bases between. DNA of the CDR3: TGTGCCAGCAGCTTCCCGACAGGGCCTACGGAGGGCCCTTACAATGAGCAGTTCTTC. It specifies CASSFPTGPTEGPYNEQFF.

In this sample, this clonotype turned up a few times. The rearrangement joins TRBV3-1 to TRBJ2-1; no clear D. Trimming cost V 0 bases and J 4 bases, with 13 bases left between them. CDR3 length: 16 residues. Germline lookup yields CDR1 LGHDT and CDR2 YNNKEL (reference sequence). The CDR3 DNA follows: TGTGCCAGCAGCCAAGAGGGTAGGCTTGGGTACAATGAGCAGTTCTTC. Protein sequence: CASSQEGRLGYNEQFF.

This clonotype turned up a few times. The chain has TRBV7-2 and TRBJ1-2; 9 positions agree with TRBD1. Germline V gives CDR1 SGHTA, CDR2 FQGNSA. The junction had 7 bases not matched to a gene; V was cut back by 5 bases and J by 6 bases. CDR3 length: 14 residues. CDR3: CASSLGTGLDGYTF. The DNA for the CDR3 is TGTGCCAGCAGCCTTGGGACAGGGTTGGATGGCTACACCTTC.

In this sample, this clonotype turned up many times. The chain employs TRBV30 and TRBJ2-7; 8 nucleotides agree with TRBD2. Germline CDR1 reads GTSNPN; CDR2 reads SVGIG (reference sequence). This CDR3 is built from 15 residues. V lost 2 bases, J lost 4 bases, and 10 bases stayed unmatched. CDR3 bases: TGTGCCTGGAGTACCGGGACTAGTATAAAGTACGAGCAGTACTTC. Residues: CAWSTGTSIKYEQYF.

This sequence joins TRBV3-1 and TRBJ1-1; maybe TRBD1 (6 bases). This CDR3 has 16 amino acids. CDR1 and CDR2 (germline): LGHDT, YNNKEL (reference sequence). Deletions cut 5 bases from V and 0 bases from J, with 16 bases between. The CDR3 loop reads CASSNYDRTMNTEAFF. In DNA form, the CDR3 reads TGTGCCAGCAGCAACTACGACAGGACCATGAACACTGAAGCTTTCTTT.

This clonotype appeared a few times. V gene TRBV5-1 combines with J gene TRBJ2-4, with no clear D. From germline, CDR1 is SGHRS and CDR2 YFSETQ. Trimming pared 4 bases from V and 1 base from J, leaving 15 bases between. The CDR3 runs to 16 residues. CDR3 sequence: CASSMRPQGAKNIQYF. The CDR3 DNA sequence: TGCGCCAGCAGCATGCGACCCCAAGGGGCCAAAAACATTCAGTACTTC.

Ten or more counts support this clonotype. The gene calls are TRBV25-1 and TRBJ1-1; 7 nucleotides agree with TRBD1. CDR3 size: 15 residues. J lost 4 bases, V lost 6 bases, and 11 bases had no gene match. CDR1 is MGHDK and CDR2 is SYGVNS in the germline V gene. The CDR3 protein is CASRITRQGSTEAFF. The CDR3 bases are TGTGCCAGCAGAATTACCAGACAGGGAAGCACTGAAGCTTTCTTT.

J is TRBJ2-5 and V is TRBV7-2, with D tentatively TRBD1 (5 bases). Looked up from germline, CDR1 is SGHTA and CDR2 is FQGNSA. This CDR3 is built from 15 residues. V was clipped by 0 bases and J by 2 bases, with 10 bases between them. In DNA, the CDR3 is TGTGCCAGCAGCTTAGCGCAGGGTTTACAAGAGACCCAGTACTTC. Translation: CASSLAQGLQETQYF.

This clonotype was recorded many times. The J gene is TRBJ2-1, the V gene TRBV7-2; 7 bases match TRBD2. V trimming: 5 bases; J trimming: 0 bases; junction bases outside the gene matches: 10. The germline gives CDR1 SGHTA, CDR2 FQGNSA. CDR3 size: 17 residues. CDR3 sequence reads: CASSRMYWTSSYNEQFF. The CDR3 nucleotides read TGTGCCAGCAGCCGGATGTATTGGACTAGCTCCTACAATGAGCAGTTCTTC.

In its sample, this clonotype was seen a few times. CDR3 sequence: CASSLIANEQFF. The CDR3 DNA sequence: TGTGCCAGCAGTCTCATAGCGAATGAGCAGTTCTTC. V gene TRBV6-2 or TRBV6-3 combines with J gene TRBJ2-1; TRBD2 might be the D (5 bases). V lost 5 bases and J lost 7, with 9 bases in between. CDR3 length: 12 residues. Germline assignment: CDR1 MNHEY and CDR2 SVGEGT.

This chain connects TRBV5-6 to TRBJ2-7; D unclear. CDR1 and CDR2 (germline): SGHDT, YYEEEE. The V and J ends lost 0 bases and 0 bases respectively, with 7 bases between them. CDR3 size: 14 residues. The CDR3 sequence is CASSLESRSYEQYF. The DNA of the CDR3 is TGTGCCAGCAGCTTGGAGTCCCGCTCCTACGAGCAGTACTTC.

This clonotype came up many times. The chain has TRBV20-1 and TRBJ2-7, with D perhaps matching TRBD1 (5 bases). The CDR3 covers 14 residues. From germline, CDR1 is DFQATT and CDR2 SNEGSKA (reference sequence). V lost 2 bases and J 0 bases, leaving 11 bases between the germline ends. DNA for the CDR3: TGCAGTGCTAGACTACTACAGGACTCCTACGAGCAGTACTTC. It specifies CSARLLQDSYEQYF.